The 20 T cell receptor beta chains given below trace back to one sample, sequenced in a study of CD8 T cells in Susac syndrome. With random hexamers, roughly 0.5 to 1 ug RNA was reverse transcribed. One entry per CDR3 protein, called by TCRdb with MiXCR from the immunoSEQ multiplex PCR reads. The data hold about 140,000 distinct CDR3 sequences, with approximately 96% observed a single time. The sample consisted of CD4+ T cells from PBMCs. The origin of the receptors is a human donor with Susac syndrome.

This chain uses TRBV12-3 or TRBV12-4 with TRBJ1-5; D gene uncertain. The CDR3 runs 13 residues. Trimming left V 5 bases short and J 0 bases short, with 5 bases between. The CDR3 bases are TGTGCCAGCAGTGAGAATAGCAATCAGCCCCAGCATTTT. Translating it yields CASSENSNQPQHF.

The chain has TRBV7-2 and TRBJ2-5, with a weak D call TRBD1 (5 bases). Germline values: CDR1 SGHTA, CDR2 FQGNSA. The V gene lost 8 bases and the J gene lost 2 bases, with 12 bases spanning the gap. This CDR3 is 13 amino acids long. Here the CDR3 DNA reads TGTGCCAGCGGACAACTTGGGCAAGAGACCCAGTACTTC. Translated, it gives CASGQLGQETQYF.

The genes are TRBV6-4 and TRBJ2-2, with no clear D. The CDR3 has 13 amino acids. Germline V CDR1 and CDR2: MRHNA, SNTAGT. V shed 3 bases and J shed 5 bases, with 7 bases lying between them. The DNA for the CDR3 is TGTGCCAGCAGTGATAGGGAAACCGGGGAGCTGTTTTTT. Protein: CASSDRETGELFF.

The table lists this clonotype with a count of one. The chain is built from TRBV7-9 and TRBJ2-2; D gene ambiguous. CDR3 size: 11 residues. The V end was cut by 7 bases, the J end by 6 bases, with 6 bases between. Germline V gene data show CDR1 as SEHNR and CDR2 as FQNEAQ (reference sequence). This CDR3 is CASKFPGELFF. In nucleotides, the CDR3 is TGTGCCAGCAAGTTTCCCGGGGAGCTGTTTTTT.

The chain couples TRBV20-1 to TRBJ1-2, with D possibly matching TRBD1 (5 bases). The CDR3 covers 13 residues. Per germline, CDR1 DFQATT and CDR2 SNEGSKA (reference sequence). V was clipped by 1 base and J by 8 bases, with 14 bases between them. In nucleotides, the CDR3 is TGCAGTGCTAGAGGGTGGCAGGGTAAAGGCTACACCTTC. Translating gives CSARGWQGKGYTF.

This chain links TRBV3-1 with TRBJ2-5; maybe TRBD1 (7 bases). The CDR3 runs to 18 residues. The germline V and J ends were trimmed by 1 base and 5 bases, with 23 bases remaining between them. Germline CDR1 and CDR2: LGHDT and YNNKEL (reference sequence). The CDR3 bases are TGTGCCAGCAGCCAAGGTGCCAGGGGGAGGATACTTATGGAGACCCAGTACTTC. Residues: CASSQGARGRILMETQYF.

The chain uses TRBV2 and TRBJ1-6; unclear D gene. The germline V gene has CDR1 SNHLY and CDR2 FYNNEI. The V gene lost 1 base and the J gene lost 7 bases, with 8 bases spanning the gap. The CDR3 is 14 residues long. In nucleotides, the CDR3 is TGTGCCAGCAGTGAAGAGGCGGGAAATTCACCCCTCCACTTT. It is translated as CASSEEAGNSPLHF.

The chain employs TRBV6-2 or TRBV6-3 and TRBJ2-1; the match to TRBD2 covers 16 bases. Germline CDR1 MNHEY, CDR2 SVGEGT. V gave up 4 bases and J gave up 5 bases; unmatched junction bases: 8. The CDR3 extends over 18 amino acids. In nucleotides, the CDR3 is TGTGCCAGCAGTTCGCCACCGGGACTAGCGGGAGGGAACAATGAGCAGTTCTTC. It specifies CASSSPPGLAGGNNEQFF.

This clonotype was observed once. The V and J genes are TRBV7-2 and TRBJ2-5, with 9 bases lining up with TRBD1. V trimming: 10 bases; J trimming: 4 bases; junction bases outside the gene matches: 13. The germline gives CDR1 SGHTA, CDR2 FQGNSA. CDR3 length: 15 amino acids. The CDR3 protein is CATQSGTGRVETQYF. In DNA form, the CDR3 reads TGTGCCACCCAGTCCGGGACAGGGAGGGTAGAGACCCAGTACTTC.

The gene calls are TRBV9 and TRBJ2-3; no firm D call. Trimming removed 1 base from V and 3 bases from J, with 6 bases in between. Germline CDR1 is SGDLS and CDR2 is YYNGEE. CDR3 length: 13 residues. The CDR3 loop reads CASSVQITDTQYF. Written as DNA, the CDR3 is TGTGCCAGCAGCGTACAGATTACAGATACGCAGTATTTT.

V is TRBV13 and J is TRBJ2-7; D might be TRBD2 (5 bases). Trimming shortened V by 1 base and J by 4 bases, and 14 bases separated the two germline ends. The CDR3 runs to 15 residues. Per the germline V gene, CDR1 is PRHDT and CDR2 is FYEKMQ (reference sequence). CDR3 DNA sequence: TGTGCCAGCAGCTTAGTAATCCTAGCTACGTACGAGCAGTACTTC. Translated: CASSLVILATYEQYF.

V usage is TRBV9 and J usage is TRBJ2-3; unclear D gene. Germline V gene sequence: CDR1 SGDLS, CDR2 YYNGEE. This CDR3 is built from 14 residues. Trimming stripped 4 bases from V and 6 bases from J, with 15 bases between. This chain's CDR3 is CASSINPSQDTQYF. The DNA for the CDR3 is TGTGCCAGCAGCATCAACCCCTCTCAGGATACGCAGTATTTT. Based on the CDR3 plus reference TRBV9 and TRBJ2-3, the full variable domain is DSGVTQTPKHLITATGQRVTLRCSPRSGDLSVYWYQQSLDQGLQFLIQYYNGEERAKGNILERFSAQQFPDLHSELNLSSLELGDSALYFCASSINPSQDTQYFGPGTRLTVL.

The V and J genes are TRBV2 and TRBJ1-6; 12 nucleotides match TRBD1. V dropped 7 bases and J dropped 6; count of bases not matched to a gene: 4. CDR3 length: 15 amino acids. Per the germline V gene, CDR1 is SNHLY and CDR2 is FYNNEI. In DNA, the CDR3 is TGTGCCAGCACCCCGGGACAGGGGGCTAATTCACCCCTCCACTTT. Its protein product is CASTPGQGANSPLHF.

The CDR3 is CSVSGALYGYTF. The CDR3 region has the DNA TGCAGCGTTTCCGGGGCCCTCTATGGCTACACCTTC. The V gene is TRBV29-1, the J gene TRBJ1-2; perhaps TRBD1 as D (5 bases). The V gene lost 5 bases and the J gene lost 4 bases, with 11 bases spanning the gap. The CDR3 runs 12 residues. CDR1 is SQVTM and CDR2 is ANQGSEA in the germline V gene.

The chain recombines TRBV3-1 with TRBJ2-7, with 9 bases aligning to TRBD2. CDR1 is LGHDT, CDR2 YNNKEL, per germline (reference sequence). The J segment lost 1 base and the V segment lost 4 bases, leaving 2 bases of the junction unmatched. The CDR3 runs to 14 residues. CDR3 in amino acids: CASSLAGVSYEQYF. The DNA for the CDR3 is TGTGCCAGCAGCCTAGCGGGGGTATCCTACGAGCAGTACTTC.

This chain joins TRBV20-1 and TRBJ2-3; D unresolved. Deletions cut 1 base from V and 6 bases from J, with 8 bases between. Germline V CDR1 and CDR2: DFQATT, SNEGSKA (reference sequence). The CDR3 totals 12 residues. The CDR3 sequence is CSARALRDTQYF. CDR3 DNA: TGCAGTGCTAGAGCCTTGAGGGATACGCAGTATTTT.

The chain has TRBV7-3 and TRBJ2-6; 10 nucleotides align to TRBD1. CDR1 and CDR2 from the germline V gene are SGHTA and FQGTGA. The CDR3 contains 18 residues. J gave up 4 bases and V 5 bases, and 11 bases lay outside the gene matches. In nucleotides, the CDR3 is TGTGCCAGCAGCCTTATTCGACAGGGGGCTGCAGGGGCCAACGTCCTGACTTTC. Protein product: CASSLIRQGAAGANVLTF. Filled out from reference TRBV7-3 and TRBJ2-6, the complete variable domain reads GAGVSQTPSNKVTEKGKYVELRCDPISGHTALYWYRQSLGQGPEFLIYFQGTGAADDSGLPNDRFFAVRPEGSVSTLKIQRTERGDSAVYLCASSLIRQGAAGANVLTFGAGSRLTVL.

The CDR3 DNA sequence: TGTGCCAGCAGCCCAGTCGGGGAGCGGGGAAATGAGCAGTTCTTC. Translating gives CASSPVGERGNEQFF. The chain links TRBV4-2 to TRBJ2-1; 7 nucleotides line up with TRBD2. CDR3 size: 15 residues. V shed 4 bases and J 7 bases; nucleotides not matched to a gene: 10. Germline V lookup: CDR1 LGHNA, CDR2 YNFKEQ.

This clonotype was seen more than once but under ten times. The chain links TRBV4-2 to TRBJ2-5, with 14 bases that match TRBD2. Trimming cost V 5 bases and J 1 base; bases outside gene matches: 3. Per the germline V gene, CDR1 is LGHNA and CDR2 is YNFKEQ. This CDR3 comprises 16 residues. The CDR3 sequence: CASSRTSGRIQETQYF. CDR3 DNA sequence: TGTGCCAGCAGCAGGACTAGCGGGAGGATCCAAGAGACCCAGTACTTC.

The chain links TRBV25-1 to TRBJ2-1; 7 bases match TRBD2. Trimming removed 3 bases from V and 0 bases from J; junction bases left unmatched: 5. Germline CDR1 reads MGHDK; CDR2 reads SYGVNS. The CDR3 is 16 residues long. This chain's CDR3 is CASSERAGSSYNEQFF. In DNA, the CDR3 is TGTGCCAGCAGTGAGAGAGCGGGAAGCTCCTACAATGAGCAGTTCTTC.